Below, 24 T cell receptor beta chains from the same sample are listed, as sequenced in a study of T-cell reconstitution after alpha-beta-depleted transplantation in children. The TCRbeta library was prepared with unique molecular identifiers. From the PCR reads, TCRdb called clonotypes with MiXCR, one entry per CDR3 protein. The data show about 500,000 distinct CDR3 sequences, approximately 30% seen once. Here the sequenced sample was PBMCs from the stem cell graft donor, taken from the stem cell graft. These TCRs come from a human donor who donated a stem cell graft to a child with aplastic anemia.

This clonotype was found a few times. DNA for the CDR3: TGCAGTGCTAGAACACCCGGGACAGGAGACCTTGCCCTCCACTTT. It is translated as CSARTPGTGDLALHF. This chain connects TRBV20-1 to TRBJ1-6; 8 bases are a match to TRBD1. Germline V gives CDR1 DFQATT, CDR2 SNEGSKA (reference sequence). The J segment lost 14 bases and the V segment lost 2 bases, leaving 14 bases of the junction unmatched. The CDR3 has 15 amino acids.

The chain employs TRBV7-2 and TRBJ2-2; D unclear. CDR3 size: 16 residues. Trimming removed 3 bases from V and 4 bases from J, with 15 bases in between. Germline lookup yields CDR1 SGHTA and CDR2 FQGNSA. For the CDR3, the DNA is TGTGCCAGCAGCTTGTGGGCACCCTCGGGCACCGGGGAGCTGTTTTTT. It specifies CASSLWAPSGTGELFF.

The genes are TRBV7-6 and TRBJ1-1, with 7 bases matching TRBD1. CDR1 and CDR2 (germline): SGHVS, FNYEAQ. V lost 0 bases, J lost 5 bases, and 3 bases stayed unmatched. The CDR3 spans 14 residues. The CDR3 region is CASSLAIQGTEAFF. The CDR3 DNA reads TGTGCCAGCAGCTTAGCCATACAGGGGACTGAAGCTTTCTTT. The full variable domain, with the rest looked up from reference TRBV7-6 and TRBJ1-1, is GAGVSQSPRYKVTKRGQDVALRCDPISGHVSLYWYRQALGQGPEFLTYFNYEAQQDKSGLPNDRFSAERPEGSISTLTIQRTEQRDSAMYRCASSLAIQGTEAFFGQGTRLTVV.

CDR3 sequence: CASSQDTGQYNSPLHF. The CDR3, as DNA: TGCGCCAGCAGCCAAGATACGGGACAATATAATTCACCCCTCCACTTT. V is TRBV4-3 and J is TRBJ1-6, with a weak D call TRBD1 (6 bases). CDR3 length: 16 residues. The V end lost 0 bases, the J end lost 4 bases, and 10 bases lay between the germline ends. Germline V gives CDR1 LGHNA, CDR2 YSLEER.

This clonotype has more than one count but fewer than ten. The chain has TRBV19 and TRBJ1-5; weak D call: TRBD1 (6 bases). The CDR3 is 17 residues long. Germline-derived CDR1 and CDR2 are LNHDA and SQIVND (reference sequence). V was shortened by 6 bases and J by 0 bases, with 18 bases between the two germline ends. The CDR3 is CASRIRQEPYSNQPQHF. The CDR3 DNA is TGTGCCAGTAGGATTCGACAGGAACCTTATAGCAATCAGCCCCAGCATTTT.

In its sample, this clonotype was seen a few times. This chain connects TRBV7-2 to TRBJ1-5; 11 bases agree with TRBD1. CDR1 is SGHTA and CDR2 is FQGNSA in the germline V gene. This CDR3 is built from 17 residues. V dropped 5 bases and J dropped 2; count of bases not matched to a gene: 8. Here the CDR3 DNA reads TGTGCCAGCAGCAAAGCCCCGGGACAGGGGGGCAATCAGCCCCAGCATTTT. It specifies CASSKAPGQGGNQPQHF.

CDR3 coding DNA: TGTGCCAGCAGCTTACTTGAAGCGGGGAGCTACGAGCAGTACTTC. Translated: CASSLLEAGSYEQYF. V is TRBV7-2 and J is TRBJ2-7; 7 bases agree with TRBD2. Germline CDR1 is SGHTA and CDR2 is FQGNSA. This CDR3 region has 15 residues. J lost 3 bases, V lost 2 bases, and 7 bases had no gene match.

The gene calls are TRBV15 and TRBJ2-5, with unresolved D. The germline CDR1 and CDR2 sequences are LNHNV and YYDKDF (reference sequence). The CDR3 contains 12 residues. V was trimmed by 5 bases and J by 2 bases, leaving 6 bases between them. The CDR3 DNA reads TGTGCCACCAGCCAAGGGCAAGAGACCCAGTACTTC. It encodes CATSQGQETQYF.

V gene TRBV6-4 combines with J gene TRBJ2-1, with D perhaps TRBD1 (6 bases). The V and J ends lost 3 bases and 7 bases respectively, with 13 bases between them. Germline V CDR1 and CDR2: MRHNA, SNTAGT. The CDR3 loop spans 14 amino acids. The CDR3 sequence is CASSEGHPSNEQFF. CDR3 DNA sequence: TGTGCCAGCAGTGAGGGACACCCGAGTAATGAGCAGTTCTTC.

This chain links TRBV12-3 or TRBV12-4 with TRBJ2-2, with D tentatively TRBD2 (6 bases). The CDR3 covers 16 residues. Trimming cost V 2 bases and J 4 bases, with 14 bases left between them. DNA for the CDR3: TGTGCCAGCAGTTTACTCCGACTAGTGGGCACCGGGGAGCTGTTTTTT. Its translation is CASSLLRLVGTGELFF.

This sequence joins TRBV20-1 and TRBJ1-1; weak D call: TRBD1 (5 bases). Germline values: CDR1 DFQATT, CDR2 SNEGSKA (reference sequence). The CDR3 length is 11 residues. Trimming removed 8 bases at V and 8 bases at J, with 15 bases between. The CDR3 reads CSSHPGAEAFF. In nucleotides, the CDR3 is TGCAGTTCCCACCCCGGGGCCGAAGCTTTCTTT.

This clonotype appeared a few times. The CDR3 spells CAISNPGPHIQYF. DNA for the CDR3: TGTGCCATCAGCAATCCTGGTCCTCACATTCAGTACTTC. The chain employs TRBV10-3 and TRBJ2-4; D unclear. The V and J ends lost 6 bases and 8 bases respectively, with 14 bases between them. Germline V gene lookup returns CDR1 ENHRY and CDR2 SYGVKD. The CDR3 consists of 13 residues.

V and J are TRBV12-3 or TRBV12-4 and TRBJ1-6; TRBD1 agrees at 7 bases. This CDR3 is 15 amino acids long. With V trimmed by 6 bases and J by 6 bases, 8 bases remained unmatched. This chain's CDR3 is CASRRGQLSNSPLHF. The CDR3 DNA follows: TGTGCCAGCAGGCGGGGACAGTTGAGTAATTCACCCCTCCACTTT.

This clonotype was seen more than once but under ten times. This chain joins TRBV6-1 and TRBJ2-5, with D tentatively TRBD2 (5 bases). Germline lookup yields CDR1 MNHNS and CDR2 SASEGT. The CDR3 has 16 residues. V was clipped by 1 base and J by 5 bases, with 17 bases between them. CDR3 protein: CASSEVRQVGGETQYF. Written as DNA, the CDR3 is TGTGCCAGCAGTGAAGTGAGGCAGGTCGGCGGGGAGACCCAGTACTTC.

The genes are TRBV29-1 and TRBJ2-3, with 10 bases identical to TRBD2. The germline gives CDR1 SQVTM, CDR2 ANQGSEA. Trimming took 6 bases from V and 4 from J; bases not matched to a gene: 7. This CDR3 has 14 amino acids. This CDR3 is CSVPLAGEADTQYF. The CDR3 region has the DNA TGCAGCGTGCCGCTAGCGGGAGAGGCAGATACGCAGTATTTT.

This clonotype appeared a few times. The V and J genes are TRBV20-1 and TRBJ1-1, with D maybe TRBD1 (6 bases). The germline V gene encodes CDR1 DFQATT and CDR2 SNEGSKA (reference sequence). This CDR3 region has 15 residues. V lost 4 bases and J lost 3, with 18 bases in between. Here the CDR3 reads CSAKKGGSTDTEAFF. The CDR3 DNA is TGCAGTGCTAAAAAAGGGGGGTCCACGGACACTGAAGCTTTCTTT.

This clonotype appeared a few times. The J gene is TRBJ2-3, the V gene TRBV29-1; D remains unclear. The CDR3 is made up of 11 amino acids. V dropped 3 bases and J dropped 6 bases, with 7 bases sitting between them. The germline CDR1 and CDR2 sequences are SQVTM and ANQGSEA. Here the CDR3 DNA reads TGCAGCGTTGAGTCGGTGGATACGCAGTATTTT. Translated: CSVESVDTQYF.

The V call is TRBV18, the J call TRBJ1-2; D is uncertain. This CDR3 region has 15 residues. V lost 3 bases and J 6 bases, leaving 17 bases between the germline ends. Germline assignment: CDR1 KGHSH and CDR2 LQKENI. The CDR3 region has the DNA TGTGCCAGCTCACCTCGGACGGAAGAACAGAATGGCTACACCTTC. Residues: CASSPRTEEQNGYTF. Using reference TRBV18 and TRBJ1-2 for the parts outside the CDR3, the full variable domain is NAGVMQNPRHLVRRRGQEARLRCSPMKGHSHVYWYRQLPEEGLKFMVYLQKENIIDESGMPKERFSAEFPKEGPSILRIQQVVRGDSAAYFCASSPRTEEQNGYTFGSGTRLTVV.

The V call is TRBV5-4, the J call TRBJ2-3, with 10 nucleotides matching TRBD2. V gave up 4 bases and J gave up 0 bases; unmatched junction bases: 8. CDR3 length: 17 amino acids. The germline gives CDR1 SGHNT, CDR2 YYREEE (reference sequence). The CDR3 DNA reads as TGTGCCAGCAGCGGGACTAGCGAAACCGATAGCACAGATACGCAGTATTTT. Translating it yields CASSGTSETDSTDTQYF. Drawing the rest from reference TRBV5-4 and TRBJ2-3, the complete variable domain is ETGVTQSPTHLIKTRGQQVTLRCSSQSGHNTVSWYQQALGQGPQFIFQYYREEENGRGNFPPRFSGLQFPNYSSELNVNALELDDSALYLCASSGTSETDSTDTQYFGPGTRLTVL.

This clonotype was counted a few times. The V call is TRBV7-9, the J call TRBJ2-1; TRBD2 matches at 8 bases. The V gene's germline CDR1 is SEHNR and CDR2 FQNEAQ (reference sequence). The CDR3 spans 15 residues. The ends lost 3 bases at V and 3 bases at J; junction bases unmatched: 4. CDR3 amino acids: CASSFTSGYYNEQFF. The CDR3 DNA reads TGTGCCAGCAGCTTCACTAGCGGTTACTACAATGAGCAGTTCTTC.

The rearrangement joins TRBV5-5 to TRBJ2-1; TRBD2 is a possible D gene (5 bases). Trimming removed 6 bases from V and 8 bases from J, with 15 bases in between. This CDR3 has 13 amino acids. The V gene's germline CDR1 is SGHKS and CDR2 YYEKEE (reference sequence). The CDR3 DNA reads TGTGCCAGCATTGCGAGCGGAGTTCATGAGCAGTTCTTC. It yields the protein CASIASGVHEQFF. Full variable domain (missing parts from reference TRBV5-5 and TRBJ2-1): DAGVTQSPTHLIKTRGQQVTLRCSPISGHKSVSWYQQVLGQGPQFIFQYYEKEERGRGNFPDRFSARQFPNYSSELNVNALLLGDSALYLCASIASGVHEQFFGPGTRLTVL.

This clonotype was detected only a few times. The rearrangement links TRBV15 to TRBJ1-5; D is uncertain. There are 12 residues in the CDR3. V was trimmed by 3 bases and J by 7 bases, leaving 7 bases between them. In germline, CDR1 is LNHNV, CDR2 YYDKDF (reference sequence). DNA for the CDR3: TGTGCCACCAGCAGGGTAAACCAGCCCCAGCATTTT. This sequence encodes CATSRVNQPQHF.

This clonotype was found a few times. CDR3 DNA sequence: TGTGCCAGCAGTTTAAATAGTATCCCGGAGACCCAGTACTTC. It codes for CASSLNSIPETQYF. The V gene is TRBV27, the J gene TRBJ2-5; D is unclear. CDR3 length: 14 amino acids. V dropped 2 bases and J dropped 5 bases, with 12 bases sitting between them. Germline V gene data show CDR1 as MNHEY and CDR2 as SMNVEV (reference sequence).

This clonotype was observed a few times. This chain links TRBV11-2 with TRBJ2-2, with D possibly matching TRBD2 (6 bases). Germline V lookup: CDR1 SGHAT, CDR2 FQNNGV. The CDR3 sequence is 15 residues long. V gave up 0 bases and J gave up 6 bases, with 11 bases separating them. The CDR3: CASSLELALSGELFF. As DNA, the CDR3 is TGTGCCAGCAGCTTAGAACTAGCTCTTTCCGGGGAGCTGTTTTTT.